Following are 8 T cell receptor beta chains from one sample sequenced in a study of blood T cells in healthy people across ages. A second roughly 6 to 11 cycle PCR used barcoded and J-beta primers. TCRdb used MiXCR to reprocess the 5' RACE reads, holding one entry per CDR3 protein. The sample consists of 540,000 or so distinct CDR3 sequences, approximately 25% of them appearing once. Sequencing input: blood. These receptor sequences come from a woman between 65 and 79 years old in good health.

The chain is built from TRBV5-1 and TRBJ1-1, with D possibly matching TRBD1 (6 bases). Germline CDR1 is SGHRS and CDR2 is YFSETQ. The CDR3 runs 14 residues. V shed 6 bases and J shed 5 bases, with 17 bases lying between them. The CDR3 region is CASTPNSQGTEAFF. In DNA, the CDR3 is TGCGCCAGCACCCCGAACTCACAGGGAACTGAAGCTTTCTTT.

The chain recombines TRBV20-1 with TRBJ2-7; a weak D match, TRBD1 (5 bases). Germline loops: CDR1 DFQATT, CDR2 SNEGSKA (reference sequence). V gave up 3 bases and J gave up 2 bases, with 11 bases separating them. The CDR3 runs 13 residues. CDR3 in amino acids: CSASVGPTYEQYF. The CDR3, as DNA: TGCAGTGCTAGCGTGGGGCCCACCTACGAGCAGTACTTC.

This clonotype has a single count. The chain uses TRBV7-8 and TRBJ2-3; 10 bases fit TRBD2. The CDR3 consists of 17 residues. J lost 3 bases, V lost 0 bases, and 6 bases had no gene match. Germline CDR1 SGHVS, CDR2 FQNEAQ. CDR3 DNA: TGTGCCAGCAGCTTAGCTAGCGGGAGGAAAGGGACAGATACGCAGTATTTT. Translation gives CASSLASGRKGTDTQYF.

V gene TRBV18 combines with J gene TRBJ2-2; D may be TRBD1 (6 bases). Germline V lookup: CDR1 KGHSH, CDR2 LQKENI. The length of the CDR3 is 14 residues. V was cut by 4 bases and J by 3 bases, with 9 bases left in between. In DNA form, the CDR3 reads TGTGCCAGCTCACAGGACAGTTACACCGGGGAGCTGTTTTTT. Amino acid sequence: CASSQDSYTGELFF. Using reference TRBV18 and TRBJ2-2 for the parts outside the CDR3, the full variable domain is NAGVMQNPRHLVRRRGQEARLRCSPMKGHSHVYWYRQLPEEGLKFMVYLQKENIIDESGMPKERFSAEFPKEGPSILRIQQVVRGDSAAYFCASSQDSYTGELFFGEGSRLTVL.

The chain combines TRBV27 with TRBJ1-5, with TRBD1 matching 9 bases. This CDR3 spans 17 amino acids. Germline V gene data show CDR1 as MNHEY and CDR2 as SMNVEV (reference sequence). After removal of 2 bases from V and 3 bases from J, the junction contained 8 bases not matched to a gene. The CDR3 region is CASSLRGQGINNQPQHF. The CDR3 DNA sequence: TGTGCCAGCAGTTTAAGGGGACAGGGTATCAACAATCAGCCCCAGCATTTT.

This clonotype was counted a few times. A junction end diverges from the germline sequence, so it may reflect a read error. The chain joins TRBV7-2 to TRBJ1-2, with 7 nucleotides matching TRBD1. This CDR3 is built from 13 residues. Germline assignment: CDR1 SGHTA and CDR2 FQGNSA. The CDR3 here is CAGSTGQAYGYTF. CDR3 coding DNA: TGTGCCGGCAGCACAGGACAGGCCTATGGCTACACCTTC. Full variable domain (rest looked up from reference TRBV7-2 and TRBJ1-2): GAGVSQSPSNKVTEKGKDVELRCDPISGHTALYWYRQSLGQGLEFLIYFQGNSAPDKSGLPSDRFSAERTGGSVSTLTIQRTQQEDSAVYLCAGSTGQAYGYTFGSGTRLTVV.

This sequence joins TRBV5-1 and TRBJ1-1; 8 nucleotides match TRBD1. V dropped 2 bases and J dropped 2; count of bases not matched to a gene: 8. Germline assignment: CDR1 SGHRS and CDR2 YFSETQ. The CDR3 length is 16 residues. The CDR3 bases are TGCGCCAGCAGCTTATCGGCAGGGGGCCCCAACACTGAAGCTTTCTTT. It specifies CASSLSAGGPNTEAFF. Full variable domain (outside the CDR3, taken from reference TRBV5-1 and TRBJ1-1): KAGVTQTPRYLIKTRGQQVTLSCSPISGHRSVSWYQQTPGQGLQFLFEYFSETQRNKGNFPGRFSGRQFSNSRSEMNVSTLELGDSALYLCASSLSAGGPNTEAFFGQGTRLTVV.

This clonotype has only a few counts. J is TRBJ2-5 and V is TRBV10-2; D possibly uses TRBD1 or TRBD2 (5 bases each). CDR1 and CDR2 from the germline V gene are WSHSY and SAAADI. V lost 0 bases and J lost 5, with 10 bases in between. The CDR3 is 14 residues long. CDR3 protein: CASSESRGTETQYF. As DNA, the CDR3 is TGCGCCAGCAGTGAGTCGAGGGGAACGGAGACCCAGTACTTC.